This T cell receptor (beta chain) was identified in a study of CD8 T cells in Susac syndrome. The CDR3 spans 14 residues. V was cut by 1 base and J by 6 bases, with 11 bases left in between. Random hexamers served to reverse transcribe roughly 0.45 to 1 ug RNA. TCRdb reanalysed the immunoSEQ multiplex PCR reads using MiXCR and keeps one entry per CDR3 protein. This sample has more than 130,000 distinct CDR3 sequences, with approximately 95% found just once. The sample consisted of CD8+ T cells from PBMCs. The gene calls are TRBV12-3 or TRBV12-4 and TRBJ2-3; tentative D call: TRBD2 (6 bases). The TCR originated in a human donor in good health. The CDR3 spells CASSLGRGGDTQYF. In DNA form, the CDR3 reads TGTGCCAGCAGTTTAGGAAGGGGAGGTGATACGCAGTATTTT.